This T cell receptor (beta chain) originates from a study of T cell repertoires in cytomegalovirus infection. This clonotype was seen a few times. V lost 2 bases and J lost 2; bases outside the gene matches: 1. CDR3 size: 14 residues. Germline CDR1 is MDHEN and CDR2 is SYDVKM. MiXCR, run by TCRdb on the reads, gives a single entry per CDR3 protein. This sample carries roughly 230,000 distinct CDR3 sequences, 9% to 15% of them seen once, and the ten largest clones take 1.5% to 2%. The TCR originated in a human donor in good health (CMV status not recorded). Some clones in this sample may be carry-over from other donors' samples. This chain links TRBV28 with TRBJ2-3; TRBD1 matches 7 bases. Source material: PBMCs. The DNA of the CDR3 is TGTGCCAGCAGTTTAACAGGGGTCACAGATACGCAGTATTTT. This gives the protein CASSLTGVTDTQYF. The entire variable domain, with the rest obtained from reference TRBV28 and TRBJ2-3, is as follows: DVKVTQSSRYLVKRTGEKVFLECVQDMDHENMFWYRQDPGLGLRLIYFSYDVKMKEKGDIPEGYSVSREKKERFSLILESASTNQTSMYLCASSLTGVTDTQYFGPGTRLTVL.